This note documents a single T cell receptor (beta chain) sequence. This clonotype has more than one count but fewer than ten. Its antigen specificity is not known. No much larger clone exists at a distance of one base, and base qualities are not known. Between the V and J ends, shortened by 3 bases and 3 bases respectively, the junction contains 12 bases. The germline V gene (reference sequence) supplies CDR1 MNHEY and CDR2 SMNVEV. The CDR3 covers 15 residues, taking in both the cysteine and the phenylalanine. The sequence is cut down to CDR3 DNA, 45 bases in frame from base 1. This sample was included in a study of CD8 T cells in ankylosing spondylitis (dated by TCRdb to about 2017). Notes on the research overall: To find TCR variants linked to disease, the study profiled T cell receptor beta repertoires in ankylosing spondylitis patients and healthy donors. The full study cohort was made up of 20 to 25 ankylosing spondylitis patients and some 100 healthy donors. Peripheral blood samples were taken, and synovial fluid was additionally collected from ankylosing spondylitis patients. The paper's findings and limits, for the study overall: A TCR beta motif of several highly homologous amino acid variants appeared characteristic of blood from ankylosing spondylitis patients. The disease-linked clones had a CD8+ phenotype and were found at relatively low frequencies in peripheral blood. The disease-linked clones were reported as significantly enriched in matched synovial fluid samples from ankylosing spondylitis patients. Some motif variants had previously been reported in the synovial fluid and blood of reactive arthritis patients, which suggests shared mechanisms of disease initiation.

The listed sequencing device is Illumina HiSeq 2500. TCR beta libraries were prepared by quantitative 5'-RACE with molecular barcodes. The study's processing was this. To identify disease-linked TCR variants, a new computational method was used, one built on a probabilistic model of VDJ rearrangement. In TCRdb, the public reads were trimmed at Q25 with fastp and aligned with MiXCR, with productive beta chains retained. For every CDR3 protein sequence, its rows merge into one entry that carries the most common genes and DNA. The V and J calls here are based on TCRdb, not the publication. This sample is represented by some 130,000 distinct CDR3 sequences; 7% to 8% of them were singletons. The top ten constitute approximately 13% of the sample.

This receptor was obtained from a female donor with ankylosing spondylitis or in good health (not recorded which). The V gene is TRBV27 and the J gene is TRBJ1-5; the D gene is perhaps TRBD1, from 6 matching bases. Sequencing was done on a sample of blood, either unsorted or a sorted T cell fraction (not recorded which). The DNA is as follows: TGTGCCAGCAGTTTGATTAGGGGGGACAATCAGCCCCAGCATTTT. This yields the protein CASSLIRGDNQPQHF.